The 25 T cell receptor beta chains in this list originate from one sample, sequenced in a study of shared clonotypes between healthy human individuals. Only in-frame clones appear in the TCRdb table, and some are missing; sequencing was by immunoSEQ multiplex PCR. The table lists about 2.3 million clones, 80% to 95% of them singletons. Specimen: naive CD4+ T cells from PBMCs. Subset reported: CD45RA+ positively selected. Receptor source: a young man in good health. Some clones in this sample may be carry-over from other donors' samples.

The genes are TRBV5-1 and TRBJ2-6; tentative D call: TRBD1 (6 bases). Germline V CDR1 and CDR2: SGHRS, YFSETQ. Trimming took off 6 bases at V and 0 bases at J, with 19 bases between the two ends. The CDR3 runs 18 residues. CDR3 in DNA: TGCGCCAGCACCAAGACAGGAGCCGAGAGCTCTGGGGCCAACGTCCTGACTTTC. Amino acids: CASTKTGAESSGANVLTF.

J is TRBJ2-7 and V is TRBV7-9; 7 bases align to TRBD2. Germline trimming cut 4 bases from V and 5 bases from J; bases unmatched to any gene: 8. CDR1 and CDR2 from the germline V gene are SEHNR and FQNEAQ (reference sequence). The CDR3 has 14 amino acids. CDR3 in DNA: TGTGCCAGCAGCTCTCGCAGCGGGGACGACGAGCAGTACTTC. Its protein product is CASSSRSGDDEQYF.

This clone was seen a single time. The chain employs TRBV4-1 and TRBJ2-1, with a possible D match to TRBD2 (5 bases). The CDR3 has 15 amino acids. Per the germline V gene, CDR1 is MGHRA and CDR2 is YSYEKL. The V end was cut by 4 bases, the J end by 8 bases, with 18 bases between. The CDR3 is CASSPFLEGEHEQFF. The CDR3 nucleotides are TGCGCCAGCAGCCCCTTTCTTGAGGGAGAACATGAGCAGTTCTTC.

As to this clone: Relative to the germline gene, one junction end is altered; a read error may explain this. The gene calls are TRBV28 and TRBJ1-1; a weak D match, TRBD1 (6 bases). This CDR3 is built from 12 residues. From germline, CDR1 is MDHEN and CDR2 SYDVKM. CDR3 sequence: CASSRKTLGGGF. The CDR3 coding sequence is TGTGCCAGCAGCCGAAAAACCTTAGGGGGTGGATTT.

With respect to this clone: Other DNA sequences in this sample translate to the same CDR3. V usage is TRBV28 and J usage is TRBJ2-7; D is perhaps TRBD1 (6 bases). CDR3 length: 13 residues. The V and J ends lost 6 bases and 2 bases respectively, with 11 bases between them. Per the germline V gene, CDR1 is MDHEN and CDR2 is SYDVKM. CDR3 bases: TGTGCCAGCAGCACGACAGGCCCCTACGAGCAGTACTTC. Protein: CASSTTGPYEQYF.

This clone has only one observation. The chain employs TRBV5-4 and TRBJ2-1, with TRBD2 as a possible D gene (6 bases). The CDR3 length is 16 residues. V was cut by 0 bases and J by 6 bases, with 16 bases left in between. The germline gives CDR1 SGHNT, CDR2 YYREEE (reference sequence). CDR3 nucleotides: TGTGCCAGCAGCTTGGCCTTAGGACTGGGAGGCAATGAGCAGTTCTTC. This translates into CASSLALGLGGNEQFF.

The chain is built from TRBV21-1 and TRBJ1-4. TRBV21-1 is an annotated pseudogene. The CDR3 covers 14 residues. This CDR3 is CASSNRDPNEKLFF. As DNA, the CDR3 is TGTGCCAGCAGCAACAGGGACCCCAATGAAAAACTGTTTTTT.

This chain joins TRBV10-2 and TRBJ1-2; TRBD1 might be the D (5 bases). Trimming left V 3 bases short and J 2 bases short, with 10 bases between. This CDR3 spans 14 amino acids. Germline loops: CDR1 WSHSY, CDR2 SAAADI. CDR3: CASSDAGGNYGYTF. CDR3 nucleotide sequence: TGCGCCAGCAGTGATGCTGGGGGGAACTATGGCTACACCTTC.

The rearrangement joins TRBV7-2 to TRBJ2-7, with 13 positions matching TRBD2. Germline CDR1 and CDR2: SGHTA and FQGNSA. This CDR3 has 16 amino acids. J gave up 1 base and V 6 bases, and 6 bases lay outside the gene matches. The CDR3 sequence: CASRRTSGSWSYEQYF. Written as DNA, the CDR3 is TGTGCCAGCAGGCGGACTAGCGGGAGTTGGTCCTACGAGCAGTACTTC. Using reference TRBV7-2 and TRBJ2-7 for the parts outside the CDR3, the full variable domain is GAGVSQSPSNKVTEKGKDVELRCDPISGHTALYWYRQSLGQGLEFLIYFQGNSAPDKSGLPSDRFSAERTGGSVSTLTIQRTQQEDSAVYLCASRRTSGSWSYEQYFGPGTRLTVT.

The V call is TRBV7-8, the J call TRBJ2-3; D gene ambiguous. The V gene's germline CDR1 is SGHVS and CDR2 FQNEAQ. The CDR3 is 12 amino acids. The ends were cut back, 3 bases at V and 5 bases at J, with 6 bases in the middle. CDR3 loop: CASSFHRDTQYF. CDR3 sequence (DNA): TGTGCCAGCAGCTTCCACAGAGATACGCAGTATTTT.

The rearrangement uses TRBV27 and TRBJ2-7, with D perhaps TRBD1 or TRBD2 (5 bases each). V lost 5 bases to trimming and J lost 4 bases, with 18 bases between them. From germline, CDR1 is MNHEY and CDR2 SMNVEV (reference sequence). This CDR3 has 15 amino acids. CDR3 nucleotide sequence: TGTGCCAGCAGTCTAGGGACCTCCCTGTATTACGAGCAGTACTTC. This gives the protein CASSLGTSLYYEQYF.

The chain uses TRBV29-1 and TRBJ1-1, with 8 nucleotides matching TRBD1. J gave up 0 bases and V 7 bases, and 13 bases lay outside the gene matches. CDR3 size: 16 residues. Germline assignment: CDR1 SQVTM and CDR2 ANQGSEA. The CDR3 region is CSASDRVGWMNTEAFF. The CDR3, as DNA: TGCAGCGCGTCGGACAGGGTCGGTTGGATGAACACTGAAGCTTTCTTT. The variable domain in full, completed from reference TRBV29-1 and TRBJ1-1, reads SAVISQKPSRDICQRGTSLTIQCQVDSQVTMMFWYRQQPGQSLTLIATANQGSEATYESGFVIDKFPISRPNLTFSTLTVSNMSPEDSSIYLCSASDRVGWMNTEAFFGQGTRLTVV.

This chain joins TRBV11-1 and TRBJ2-1; 7 nucleotides align to TRBD1. V trimming: 5 bases; J trimming: 8 bases; junction bases outside the gene matches: 15. Germline CDR1 and CDR2: SGHAT and FQDESV (reference sequence). The CDR3 totals 16 residues. Here the CDR3 DNA reads TGTGCCAGCAGCACCAGTAGGGGGCTCAGGGAAGATGAGCAGTTCTTC. Translating it yields CASSTSRGLREDEQFF.

V usage is TRBV6-6 and J usage is TRBJ2-3, with D hard to call. The germline CDR1 and CDR2 sequences are MNHNY and SVGAGI (reference sequence). The V end was cut by 6 bases, the J end by 0 bases, with 7 bases between. The CDR3 has 13 amino acids. CDR3 sequence reads: CASRLSSTDTQYF. As DNA, the CDR3 is TGTGCCAGCAGGCTATCTAGCACAGATACGCAGTATTTT.

This chain links TRBV7-2 with TRBJ2-5; the D is unclear. The CDR3 sequence is 13 residues long. Germline-derived CDR1 and CDR2 are SGHTA and FQGNSA. Trimming shortened V by 1 base and J by 3 bases, and 6 bases separated the two germline ends. CDR3 nucleotide sequence: TGTGCCAGCAGCTTAGAACCCAAAGAGACCCAGTACTTC. Residues: CASSLEPKETQYF.

CDR3 protein: CATSPLAGVRNEQFF. The CDR3 DNA sequence: TGTGCCACCAGCCCCCTAGCGGGAGTTCGAAATGAGCAGTTCTTC. The chain joins TRBV15 to TRBJ2-1, with 10 bases fitting TRBD2. The trim removed 5 bases at V and 7 bases at J, leaving 8 bases unmatched. This CDR3 is 15 amino acids long. Germline lookup yields CDR1 LNHNV and CDR2 YYDKDF (reference sequence).

Turning to this clone: At the DNA level, this CDR3 is encoded by other sequences in the same sample as well. The chain links TRBV5-1 to TRBJ2-5; 7 bases line up with TRBD1. The CDR3 runs to 14 residues. Germline loops: CDR1 SGHRS, CDR2 YFSETQ. The V segment lost 2 bases and the J segment 1 base; nucleotides outside the gene matches: 2. The CDR3 coding sequence is TGCGCCAGCAGCTTTAGGGGGCCCCAAGAGACCCAGTACTTC. Its protein product is CASSFRGPQETQYF.

This rearrangement joins TRBV6-6 to TRBJ1-5, with D uncertain. CDR1 is MNHNY and CDR2 is SVGAGI in the germline V gene (reference sequence). Trimming removed 6 bases at V and 3 bases at J, with 9 bases between. The CDR3 loop spans 13 amino acids. The CDR3 DNA follows: TGTGCCAGCAGCATATCCTCCAATCAGCCCCAGCATTTT. Translated, it gives CASSISSNQPQHF.

V usage is TRBV9 and J usage is TRBJ2-3; 11 bases map to TRBD2. The junction had 4 bases not matched to a gene; V was cut back by 0 bases and J by 4 bases. The CDR3 extends over 16 amino acids. The germline CDR1 and CDR2 sequences are SGDLS and YYNGEE. The CDR3 bases are TGTGCCAGCAGCGTAGCGATACTAGCGGGAGCAGATACGCAGTATTTT. It codes for CASSVAILAGADTQYF.

This chain uses TRBV5-4 with TRBJ2-5; D not resolved. CDR3 length: 13 amino acids. The V gene lost 7 bases and the J gene lost 3 bases, with 13 bases spanning the gap. Looked up from germline, CDR1 is SGHNT and CDR2 is YYREEE (reference sequence). The CDR3 loop is CASEDGPKETQYF. CDR3 coding DNA: TGTGCCAGCGAAGACGGACCCAAAGAGACCCAGTACTTC.

This clone was seen only a few times. J is TRBJ1-1 and V is TRBV4-1, with D possibly TRBD1 on 5 matching bases. The length of the CDR3 is 15 residues. Germline assignment: CDR1 MGHRA and CDR2 YSYEKL. Trimming took off 1 base at V and 1 base at J, with 10 bases between the two ends. CDR3 DNA: TGCGCCAGCAGCCAAGCAGGGACGAGGAACACTGAAGCTTTCTTT. Protein: CASSQAGTRNTEAFF.

This clone occurred once. The chain employs TRBV9 and TRBJ2-3, with no clear D. The CDR3 loop spans 15 amino acids. The germline CDR1 and CDR2 sequences are SGDLS and YYNGEE. Trimming cost V 0 bases and J 4 bases, with 12 bases left between them. The CDR3 sequence: CASSVVVGNADTQYF. CDR3 bases: TGTGCCAGCAGCGTAGTGGTAGGGAACGCAGATACGCAGTATTTT.

The CDR3 protein is CASSLDGRNYNEQFF. Here the CDR3 DNA reads TGTGCCAGCAGCTTAGACGGACGGAACTACAATGAGCAGTTCTTC. The rearrangement uses TRBV7-9 and TRBJ2-1; no reliable D call. V was shortened by 1 base and J by 3 bases, with 10 bases between the two germline ends. CDR1 is SEHNR, CDR2 FQNEAQ, per germline (reference sequence). CDR3 length: 15 residues.

Comment on this clone: Different DNA sequences within this sample yield the same CDR3. The J gene is TRBJ1-2, the V gene TRBV27, with TRBD1 identical over 9 bases. The CDR3 extends over 11 amino acids. The ends lost 6 bases at V and 8 bases at J; junction bases unmatched: 1. Germline assignment: CDR1 MNHEY and CDR2 SMNVEV (reference sequence). The CDR3 coding sequence is TGTGCCAGCAGGGACAGGGGCGGCTACACCTTC. This sequence encodes CASRDRGGYTF.

The gene calls are TRBV5-1 and TRBJ2-3, with 11 bases lining up with TRBD2. CDR1 SGHRS and CDR2 YFSETQ come from the germline V gene. The CDR3 sequence is 16 residues long. J was trimmed by 2 bases and V by 3 bases; bases with no gene match: 5. DNA for the CDR3: TGCGCCAGCAGCTCTATGACTAGCGGGACCACAGATACGCAGTATTTT. Amino acid sequence: CASSSMTSGTTDTQYF.